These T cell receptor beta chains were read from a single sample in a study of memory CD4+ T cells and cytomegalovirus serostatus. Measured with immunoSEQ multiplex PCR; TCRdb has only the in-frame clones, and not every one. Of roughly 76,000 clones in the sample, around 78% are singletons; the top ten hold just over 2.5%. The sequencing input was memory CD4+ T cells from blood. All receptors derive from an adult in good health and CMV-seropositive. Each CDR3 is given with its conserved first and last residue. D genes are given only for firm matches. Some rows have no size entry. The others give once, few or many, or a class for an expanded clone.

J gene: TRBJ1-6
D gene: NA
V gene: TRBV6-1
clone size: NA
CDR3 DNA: TGTGCCAGCAGTGGGGAAAAAATTAATTCACCCCTCCACTTT
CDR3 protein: CASSGEKINSPLHF

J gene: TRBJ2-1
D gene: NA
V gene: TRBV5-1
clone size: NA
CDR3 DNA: TGCGCCAGCAGCTTGATGGAGGGGGTCTACAATGAGCAGTTCTTC
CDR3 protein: CASSLMEGVYNEQFF

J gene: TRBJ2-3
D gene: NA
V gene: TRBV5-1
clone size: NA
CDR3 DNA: TGCGCCAGCAGCTTCAATGGGGGAGATACGCAGTATTTT
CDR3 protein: CASSFNGGDTQYF

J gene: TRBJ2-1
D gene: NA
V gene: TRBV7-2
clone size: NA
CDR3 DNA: TGTGCCAGCAGCTTGTATACTGAGCAGTTCTTC
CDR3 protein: CASSLYTEQFF

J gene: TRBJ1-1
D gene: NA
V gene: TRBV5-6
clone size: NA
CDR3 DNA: TGTGCCAGCAGTGACACAGGGAGGACGACTGAAGCTTTCTTT
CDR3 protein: CASSDTGRTTEAFF

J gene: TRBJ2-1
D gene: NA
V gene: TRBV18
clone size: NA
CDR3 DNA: TGTGCCAGCTCACCAATCCGGGGTGATGAGCAGTTCTTC
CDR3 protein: CASSPIRGDEQFF

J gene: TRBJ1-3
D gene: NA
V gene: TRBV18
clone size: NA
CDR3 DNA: TGTGCCAGCTCGCCAAGAGACACTATCTCTGGAAACACCATATATTTT
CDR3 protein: CASSPRDTISGNTIYF

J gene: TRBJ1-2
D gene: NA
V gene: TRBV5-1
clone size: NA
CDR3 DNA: TGCGCCAGCAGCTTGGCGAGGGGAGGACTCTATGGCTACACCTTC
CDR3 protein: CASSLARGGLYGYTF

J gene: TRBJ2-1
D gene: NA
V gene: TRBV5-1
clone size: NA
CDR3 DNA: TGCGCCAGCAGCTGGGGTGGGGCTGTAGGGTACAATGAGCAGTTCTTC
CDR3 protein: CASSWGGAVGYNEQFF

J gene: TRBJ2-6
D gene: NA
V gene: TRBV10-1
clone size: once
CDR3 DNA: TGCGCCAGCAGTCCCAGGTCTGGGGCCAACGTCCTGACTTTC
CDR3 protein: CASSPRSGANVLTF

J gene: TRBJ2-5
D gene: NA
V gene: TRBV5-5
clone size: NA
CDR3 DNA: TGTGCCAGCAGTTCTAGACAGAACCAAGAGACCCAGTACTTC
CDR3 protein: CASSSRQNQETQYF

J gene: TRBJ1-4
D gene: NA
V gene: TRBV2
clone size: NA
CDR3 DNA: TGTGCCAGCACTCCCCCGGCGGGGCCAACTAATGAAAAACTGTTTTTT
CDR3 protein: CASTPPAGPTNEKLFF

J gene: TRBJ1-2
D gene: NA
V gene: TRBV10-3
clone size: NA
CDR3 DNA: TGTGCCATCAGTGAGTCAGGGGATGGCTACACCTTC
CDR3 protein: CAISESGDGYTF

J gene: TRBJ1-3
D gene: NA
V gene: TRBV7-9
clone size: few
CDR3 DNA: TGTGCCAGCAGCCTCCGTGGTGCTGCTGGAAACACCATATATTTT
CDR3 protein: CASSLRGAAGNTIYF

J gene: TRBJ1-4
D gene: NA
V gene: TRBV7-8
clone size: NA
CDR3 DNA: TGTGCCAGCAGCTCGACAGCTTCTAATGAAAAACTGTTTTTT
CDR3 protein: CASSSTASNEKLFF

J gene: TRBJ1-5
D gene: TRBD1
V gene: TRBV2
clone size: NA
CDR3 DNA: TGTGCCAGCAGTCTCGACAGGGGCCGCTATCAGCCCCAGCATTTT
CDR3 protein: CASSLDRGRYQPQHF

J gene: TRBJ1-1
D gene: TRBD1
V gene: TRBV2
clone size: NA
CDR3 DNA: TGTGCCAGCAGAACCGACAGGGTGGCCACTGAAGCTTTCTTT
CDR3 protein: CASRTDRVATEAFF

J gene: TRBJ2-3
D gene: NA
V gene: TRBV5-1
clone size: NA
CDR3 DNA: TGCGCCAGCAGCTTGCACGGGTCTAGCACAGATACGCAGTATTTT
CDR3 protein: CASSLHGSSTDTQYF

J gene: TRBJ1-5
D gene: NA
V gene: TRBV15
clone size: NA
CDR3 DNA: TGTGCCACCAGCAGGCAGGGGAGCCAGCCCCAGCATTTT
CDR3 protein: CATSRQGSQPQHF

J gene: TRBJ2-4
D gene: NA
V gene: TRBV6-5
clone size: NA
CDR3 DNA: TGTGCCAGCAGCAACAGGAGGCTAGCCAAAAACATTCAGTACTTC
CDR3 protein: CASSNRRLAKNIQYF

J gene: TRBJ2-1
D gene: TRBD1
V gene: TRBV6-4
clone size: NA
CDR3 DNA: TGTGCCAGCAGTGAGCAGGGGGCCACCTACAATGAGCAGTTCTTC
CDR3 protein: CASSEQGATYNEQFF

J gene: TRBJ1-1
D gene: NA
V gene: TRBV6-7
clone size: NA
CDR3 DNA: TGTGCCAGCAGTTTCTCTTCGGACAGCGGGTCTACTGAAGCTTTCTTT
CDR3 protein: CASSFSSDSGSTEAFF

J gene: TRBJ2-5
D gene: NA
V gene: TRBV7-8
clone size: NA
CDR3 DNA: TGTGCCAGCAGCCCGGAGGTAGGGTCGGGGCAAGAGACCCAGTACTTC
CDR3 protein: CASSPEVGSGQETQYF

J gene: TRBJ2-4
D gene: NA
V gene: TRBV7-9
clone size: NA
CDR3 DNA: TGTGCCAGCAGCAAAGATAGGGCCAAAAACATTCAGTACTTC
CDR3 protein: CASSKDRAKNIQYF

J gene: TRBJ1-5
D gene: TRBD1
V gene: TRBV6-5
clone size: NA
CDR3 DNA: TGTGCCAGCAGCCCGGGACAGAGCAATCAGCCCCAGCATTTT
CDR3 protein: CASSPGQSNQPQHF

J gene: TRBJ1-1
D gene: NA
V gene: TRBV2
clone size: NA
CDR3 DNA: TGTGCCAGCAGTGAACCCGTCGGAAGGAACACTGAAGCTTTCTTT
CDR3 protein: CASSEPVGRNTEAFF

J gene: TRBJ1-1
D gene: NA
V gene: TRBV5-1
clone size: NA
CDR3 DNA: TGCGCCAGCAGCCCCCGGGAGAGCGACACTGAAGCTTTCTTT
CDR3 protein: CASSPRESDTEAFF

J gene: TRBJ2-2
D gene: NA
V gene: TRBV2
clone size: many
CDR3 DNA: TGTGCCAGCCATCGCGGTTACGGGGAGCTGTTTTTT
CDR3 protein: CASHRGYGELFF

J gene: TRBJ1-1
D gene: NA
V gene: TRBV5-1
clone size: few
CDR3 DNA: TGCGCCAGCAGCTTGGAAGGGAGAAGGAGCACTGAAGCTTTCTTT
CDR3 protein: CASSLEGRRSTEAFF

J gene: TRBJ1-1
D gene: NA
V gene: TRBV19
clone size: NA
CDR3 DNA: TGTGCCAGTAGTAGAACACCGGGACAAGGAATCACTGAAGCTTTCTTT
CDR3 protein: CASSRTPGQGITEAFF

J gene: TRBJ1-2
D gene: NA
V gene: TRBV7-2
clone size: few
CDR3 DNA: TGTGCCAGCAGCCCGGGCCTTCGTCGAGATGGCTACACCTTC
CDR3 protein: CASSPGLRRDGYTF

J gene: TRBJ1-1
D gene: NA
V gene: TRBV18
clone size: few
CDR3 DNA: TGTGCCAGCTCACCAGGCCCAGGGATGAACACTGAAGCTTTCTTT
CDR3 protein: CASSPGPGMNTEAFF

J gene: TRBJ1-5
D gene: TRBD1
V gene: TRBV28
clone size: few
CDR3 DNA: TGTGCCAGCAGTTCACCTCAGGGGGACAATCAGCCCCAGCATTTT
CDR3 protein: CASSSPQGDNQPQHF